This TCR beta chain was sequenced during a study of Ad26.COV2.S vaccination and SARS-CoV-2 variants. V shed 11 bases and J 8 bases; nucleotides not matched to a gene: 14. Germline-derived CDR1 and CDR2 are MDHEN and SYDVKM. This CDR3 is 14 amino acids long. Study-level findings and limits: Participants given vaccine showed non-spike TCR breadth similar to that of placebo recipients.

TCRdb's copy holds only in-frame clones and misses some; the assay was immunoSEQ multiplex PCR. The sample lists about 330,000 clones, roughly 90% occurring once. In this sample, this clone turned up a few times. Its antigen is not identified. The treatment denotes: 15 to 20 received Ad26.COV2.S at low or high dose, single or two shots; about 5 received placebo; per-sample allocation not given. The samples were gathered on day 63 after the first injection of vaccine or placebo. Built on an Ad26 vector, the vaccine expressed Wuhan-strain SARS-CoV-2 spike. The V call is TRBV28, the J call TRBJ1-4; 7 nucleotides agree with TRBD1. The clonotype comes from a person aged 18-65 years who received the Ad26.COV2.S COVID-19 vaccine or a placebo. The sample in question was peripheral blood, obtained in a trial of Ad26.COV2.S vaccine versus placebo. The CDR3 DNA reads TGTGCCGCCAGCCCTGGACAGGCCCAGGAAAAACTGTTTTTT. Its protein is CAASPGQAQEKLFF.